Listed below are T cell receptor beta chains from one sample, sequenced in a study of T cell responses to AZD1222 COVID-19 vaccine. Clones were read by immunoSEQ multiplex PCR, and TCRdb kept only the in-frame ones, dropping some. The sample holds some 120,000 clones, roughly 84% seen once. The specimen was peripheral blood, collected on day 0 of AZD1222 vaccination. Receptors originate from an adult in good health. Each CDR3 is given with its conserved first and last residue. A D gene is named only where the DNA matches it firmly. Clone size is shown for a subset of rows, as once, few, many or a class of expanded clone.

d_call: .
clone_size: .
v_call: TRBV19
j_call: TRBJ2-7
cdr3_aa: CASSNMFRNTRATYEQYF
cdr3_nt: TGTGCCAGTAGTAATATGTTCCGGAACACCCGAGCCACGTACGAGCAGTACTTC

d_call: TRBD1
clone_size: .
v_call: TRBV2
j_call: TRBJ1-2
cdr3_aa: CARQGPNYGYTF
cdr3_nt: TGTGCCAGACAGGGGCCGAACTATGGCTACACCTTC

d_call: TRBD2
clone_size: .
v_call: TRBV28
j_call: TRBJ2-1
cdr3_aa: CASSPLAGGYNEQFF
cdr3_nt: TGTGCCAGCAGCCCTTTAGCGGGGGGCTACAATGAGCAGTTCTTC

d_call: .
clone_size: .
v_call: TRBV7-2
j_call: TRBJ1-1
cdr3_aa: CASSLGNRRRTEAFF
cdr3_nt: TGTGCCAGCAGCTTAGGAAACCGCAGGAGAACTGAAGCTTTCTTT

d_call: .
clone_size: .
v_call: TRBV24-1
j_call: TRBJ1-4
cdr3_aa: CATTLRDINEKLFF
cdr3_nt: TGTGCCACCACCCTCCGGGACATAAATGAAAAACTGTTTTTT

d_call: .
clone_size: .
v_call: TRBV7-9
j_call: TRBJ2-7
cdr3_aa: CASSSGTGSYEQYF
cdr3_nt: TGTGCCAGCAGCTCTGGGACGGGTTCCTACGAGCAGTACTTC

d_call: .
clone_size: .
v_call: TRBV7-2
j_call: TRBJ2-7
cdr3_aa: CASSLVSGASDEQYF
cdr3_nt: TGTGCCAGCAGCTTAGTCAGTGGGGCTAGCGACGAGCAGTACTTC

d_call: TRBD1
clone_size: .
v_call: TRBV13
j_call: TRBJ1-4
cdr3_aa: CASSLRRTGGQNEKLFF
cdr3_nt: TGTGCCAGCAGCTTGCGGCGGACAGGGGGACAGAATGAAAAACTGTTTTTT

d_call: TRBD1
clone_size: few
v_call: TRBV2
j_call: TRBJ2-5
cdr3_aa: CASGTGRGETQYF
cdr3_nt: TGTGCCAGCGGGACAGGGAGGGGAGAGACCCAGTACTTC

d_call: .
clone_size: .
v_call: TRBV3-1/TRBV3-2
j_call: TRBJ1-2
cdr3_aa: CASSQVWRDSGYTF
cdr3_nt: TGTGCCAGCAGCCAAGTTTGGAGGGATTCTGGCTACACCTTC

d_call: .
clone_size: .
v_call: TRBV6-5
j_call: TRBJ1-1
cdr3_aa: CASRPEFTEAFF
cdr3_nt: TGTGCCAGCAGACCGGAGTTCACTGAAGCTTTCTTT

d_call: TRBD2
clone_size: .
v_call: TRBV19
j_call: TRBJ2-4
cdr3_aa: CASSKSGTSGNKNIQYF
cdr3_nt: TGTGCCAGTAGCAAATCCGGGACTAGCGGGAACAAAAACATTCAGTACTTC

d_call: .
clone_size: .
v_call: TRBV27
j_call: TRBJ2-7
cdr3_aa: CASSAGFGSYEQYF
cdr3_nt: TGTGCCAGCAGTGCGGGGTTCGGCTCCTACGAGCAGTACTTC

d_call: .
clone_size: .
v_call: TRBV18
j_call: TRBJ1-1
cdr3_aa: CASSPGAGTGEAFF
cdr3_nt: TGTGCCAGCTCCCCGGGGGCTGGAACAGGGGAAGCTTTCTTT

d_call: .
clone_size: .
v_call: TRBV6-6
j_call: TRBJ2-5
cdr3_aa: CASSWRDFQETQYF
cdr3_nt: TGTGCCAGCAGTTGGCGGGACTTTCAAGAGACCCAGTACTTC

d_call: .
clone_size: .
v_call: TRBV4-1
j_call: TRBJ2-6
cdr3_aa: CASSQVPSGANVLTF
cdr3_nt: TGCGCCAGCAGCCAAGTCCCGTCGGGGGCCAACGTCCTGACTTTC

d_call: .
clone_size: .
v_call: TRBV28
j_call: TRBJ2-1
cdr3_aa: CASSLEWGASGYNEQFF
cdr3_nt: TGTGCCAGCAGTTTAGAATGGGGGGCTAGTGGTTACAATGAGCAGTTCTTC

d_call: TRBD2
clone_size: .
v_call: TRBV7-6
j_call: TRBJ2-7
cdr3_aa: CASSPSGTTLSEQYF
cdr3_nt: TGTGCCAGCAGCCCTAGCGGGACAACGTTAAGTGAGCAGTACTTC

d_call: .
clone_size: .
v_call: TRBV7-9
j_call: TRBJ1-2
cdr3_aa: CASSLLRAETNYGYTF
cdr3_nt: TGTGCCAGCAGCTTATTGAGGGCCGAAACTAACTATGGCTACACCTTC

d_call: .
clone_size: .
v_call: TRBV4-3
j_call: TRBJ1-1
cdr3_aa: CASSQDGVSEAFF
cdr3_nt: TGCGCCAGCAGCCAAGATGGGGTAAGTGAAGCTTTCTTT

d_call: TRBD2
clone_size: .
v_call: TRBV5-4
j_call: TRBJ2-7
cdr3_aa: CASSSPWLAENGVDYEQYF
cdr3_nt: TGTGCCAGCAGCTCCCCCTGGCTAGCGGAAAATGGCGTGGACTACGAGCAGTACTTC

d_call: TRBD1
clone_size: .
v_call: TRBV6-2/TRBV6-3
j_call: TRBJ1-5
cdr3_aa: CASSYAQGVRSNQPQHF
cdr3_nt: TGTGCCAGCAGTTACGCGCAGGGGGTTCGGTCCAATCAGCCCCAGCATTTT

d_call: TRBD2
clone_size: few
v_call: TRBV7-7
j_call: TRBJ2-2
cdr3_aa: CASSPDLVGGAGELFF
cdr3_nt: TGTGCCAGCAGCCCAGACCTCGTCGGGGGGGCCGGGGAGCTGTTTTTT

d_call: .
clone_size: once
v_call: TRBV7-2
j_call: TRBJ1-5
cdr3_aa: CASSLGSGYSNQPQHF
cdr3_nt: TGTGCCAGCAGCTTAGGGTCAGGGTATAGCAATCAGCCCCAGCATTTT

d_call: .
clone_size: once
v_call: TRBV4-1
j_call: TRBJ1-1
cdr3_aa: CASSSGPDTEAFF
cdr3_nt: TGCGCCAGCAGCTCCGGCCCTGACACTGAAGCTTTCTTT

d_call: .
clone_size: .
v_call: TRBV7-2
j_call: TRBJ2-5
cdr3_aa: CASSSLVLETQYF
cdr3_nt: TGTGCCAGCAGCTCCTTAGTTTTAGAGACCCAGTACTTC

d_call: TRBD1
clone_size: .
v_call: TRBV19
j_call: TRBJ1-5
cdr3_aa: CASSTGDRGREQPQHF
cdr3_nt: TGTGCCAGTAGTACCGGGGACAGGGGAAGAGAACAGCCCCAGCATTTT

d_call: .
clone_size: .
v_call: TRBV4-2
j_call: TRBJ2-1
cdr3_aa: CASSQTPGTRHNEQFF
cdr3_nt: TGTGCCAGCAGCCAAACGCCAGGGACGAGGCACAATGAGCAGTTCTTC

d_call: .
clone_size: .
v_call: TRBV3-1/TRBV3-2
j_call: TRBJ2-7
cdr3_aa: CASSQAGRDEQYF
cdr3_nt: TGTGCCAGCAGCCAAGCGGGCAGGGACGAGCAGTACTTC

d_call: .
clone_size: .
v_call: TRBV6-5
j_call: TRBJ1-2
cdr3_aa: CASSYHPRSYYGYTF
cdr3_nt: TGTGCCAGCAGTTATCACCCCAGGTCCTACTATGGCTACACCTTC

d_call: .
clone_size: .
v_call: TRBV23-1
j_call: TRBJ1-6
cdr3_aa: CASIQIQEGGVNSPLHF
cdr3_nt: TGCGCCAGCATCCAAATACAGGAAGGGGGGGTTAATTCACCCCTCCACTTT

d_call: TRBD1
clone_size: few
v_call: TRBV5-1
j_call: TRBJ1-1
cdr3_aa: CASSFTGGLVNTEAFF
cdr3_nt: TGCGCCAGCAGCTTTACAGGGGGCTTAGTGAACACTGAAGCTTTCTTT

d_call: .
clone_size: .
v_call: TRBV6-2/TRBV6-3
j_call: TRBJ1-5
cdr3_aa: CASSYWGGGQPQHF
cdr3_nt: TGTGCCAGCAGTTACTGGGGGGGAGGTCAGCCCCAGCATTTT

d_call: .
clone_size: few
v_call: TRBV15
j_call: TRBJ1-4
cdr3_aa: CATSRDGQLYNEKLFF
cdr3_nt: TGTGCCACCAGCAGAGATGGACAGTTGTATAATGAAAAACTGTTTTTT

d_call: TRBD1
clone_size: .
v_call: TRBV4-2
j_call: TRBJ1-2
cdr3_aa: CASSQTVQGAYGYTF
cdr3_nt: TGTGCCAGCAGCCAGACCGTCCAGGGGGCTTATGGCTACACCTTC

d_call: TRBD1
clone_size: .
v_call: TRBV6-5
j_call: TRBJ2-1
cdr3_aa: CASSYSTGANNEQFF
cdr3_nt: TGTGCCAGCAGTTACTCGACAGGGGCTAACAATGAGCAGTTCTTC

d_call: .
clone_size: .
v_call: TRBV5-4
j_call: TRBJ2-1
cdr3_aa: CASRGGYNEQFF
cdr3_nt: TGTGCCAGCAGGGGCGGCTACAATGAGCAGTTCTTC

d_call: .
clone_size: .
v_call: TRBV3-1/TRBV3-2
j_call: TRBJ2-5
cdr3_aa: CASSQEAGETQYF
cdr3_nt: TGTGCCAGCAGCCAAGAGGCGGGCGAGACCCAGTACTTC

d_call: .
clone_size: .
v_call: TRBV21-1
j_call: TRBJ1-2
cdr3_aa: CASSKEEAENTF
cdr3_nt: TGTGCCAGCAGCAAAGAAGAGGCTGAGAACACCTTC

d_call: .
clone_size: .
v_call: TRBV14
j_call: TRBJ2-5
cdr3_aa: CASSQVSSETQYF
cdr3_nt: TGTGCCAGCAGCCAAGTTAGTTCAGAGACCCAGTACTTC

d_call: .
clone_size: once
v_call: TRBV27
j_call: TRBJ2-2
cdr3_aa: CASSLSWGSAGELFF
cdr3_nt: TGTGCCAGCAGTTTATCGTGGGGGAGCGCCGGGGAGCTGTTTTTT

d_call: TRBD1
clone_size: .
v_call: TRBV30
j_call: TRBJ1-2
cdr3_aa: CAWSVLPVPPHRGQNYGYTF
cdr3_nt: TGTGCCTGGAGTGTACTCCCGGTCCCGCCTCACAGGGGGCAGAACTATGGCTACACCTTC

d_call: .
clone_size: .
v_call: TRBV4-2
j_call: TRBJ1-1
cdr3_aa: CASSQDGYGGGQLNTEAFF
cdr3_nt: TGTGCCAGCAGCCAAGACGGCTACGGGGGTGGGCAGCTGAACACTGAAGCTTTCTTT

d_call: .
clone_size: once
v_call: TRBV6-2/TRBV6-3
j_call: TRBJ2-3
cdr3_aa: CASSSGGTRKMDTQYF
cdr3_nt: TGTGCCAGCAGTTCCGGGGGCACCCGGAAAATGGATACGCAGTATTTT

d_call: .
clone_size: .
v_call: TRBV6-5
j_call: TRBJ1-2
cdr3_aa: CASSLRVGGYTF
cdr3_nt: TGTGCCAGCAGTTTGCGGGTGGGGGGCTACACCTTC

d_call: TRBD1
clone_size: few
v_call: TRBV5-6
j_call: TRBJ1-2
cdr3_aa: CASSTRTGFYGYTF
cdr3_nt: TGTGCCAGCAGCACTCGGACAGGGTTCTATGGCTACACCTTC

d_call: .
clone_size: .
v_call: TRBV19
j_call: TRBJ2-7
cdr3_aa: CASSPSHTYSYEQYF
cdr3_nt: TGTGCCAGTAGTCCTTCCCATACCTACTCCTACGAGCAGTACTTC

d_call: .
clone_size: .
v_call: TRBV19
j_call: TRBJ2-1
cdr3_aa: CASSRGAYNEQFF
cdr3_nt: TGTGCCAGTAGCAGGGGGGCCTACAATGAGCAGTTCTTC

d_call: TRBD1
clone_size: .
v_call: TRBV6-1
j_call: TRBJ1-1
cdr3_aa: CASSETFDRGAFF
cdr3_nt: TGTGCCAGCAGTGAGACCTTCGACAGGGGAGCTTTCTTT

d_call: TRBD2
clone_size: .
v_call: TRBV5-1
j_call: TRBJ2-1
cdr3_aa: CASRTGTSSYNEQFF
cdr3_nt: TGCGCCAGTCGCACCGGGACTAGCTCCTACAATGAGCAGTTCTTC

d_call: TRBD1
clone_size: .
v_call: TRBV7-8
j_call: TRBJ1-2
cdr3_aa: CASSLGWQGDGYTF
cdr3_nt: TGTGCCAGCAGTTTAGGGTGGCAGGGGGACGGCTACACCTTC